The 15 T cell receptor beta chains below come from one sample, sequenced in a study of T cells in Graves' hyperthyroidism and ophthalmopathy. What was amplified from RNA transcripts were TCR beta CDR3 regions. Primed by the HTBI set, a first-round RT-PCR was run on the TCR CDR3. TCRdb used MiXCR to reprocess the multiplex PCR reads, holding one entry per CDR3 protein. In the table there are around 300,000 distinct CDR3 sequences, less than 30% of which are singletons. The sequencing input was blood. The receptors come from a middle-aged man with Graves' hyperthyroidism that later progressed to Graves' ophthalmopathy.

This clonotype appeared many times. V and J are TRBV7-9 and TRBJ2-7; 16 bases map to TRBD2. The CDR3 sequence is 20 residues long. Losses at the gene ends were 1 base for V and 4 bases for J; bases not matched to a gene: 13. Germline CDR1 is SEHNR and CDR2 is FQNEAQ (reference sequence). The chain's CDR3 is CASSLVTGLAGGPERYEQYF. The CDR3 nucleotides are TGTGCCAGCAGCTTAGTTACGGGACTAGCGGGAGGGCCAGAGAGATACGAGCAGTACTTC.

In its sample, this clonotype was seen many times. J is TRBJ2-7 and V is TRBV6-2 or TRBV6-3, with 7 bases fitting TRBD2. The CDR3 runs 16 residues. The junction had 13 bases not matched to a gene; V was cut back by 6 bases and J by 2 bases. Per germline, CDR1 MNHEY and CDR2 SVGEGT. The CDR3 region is CASSPSSSGATYEQYF. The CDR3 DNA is TGTGCCAGCAGCCCCTCGAGCAGCGGGGCTACCTACGAGCAGTACTTC.

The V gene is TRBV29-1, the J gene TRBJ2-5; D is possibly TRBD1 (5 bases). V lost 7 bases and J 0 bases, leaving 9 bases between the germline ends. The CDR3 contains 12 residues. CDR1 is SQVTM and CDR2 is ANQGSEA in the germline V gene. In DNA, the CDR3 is TGCAGCGCCGCAGGGTACCAAGAGACCCAGTACTTC. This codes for CSAAGYQETQYF.

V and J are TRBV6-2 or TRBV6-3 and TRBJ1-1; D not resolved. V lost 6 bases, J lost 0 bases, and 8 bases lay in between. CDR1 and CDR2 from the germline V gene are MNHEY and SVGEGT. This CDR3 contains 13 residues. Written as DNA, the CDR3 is TGTGCCAGCAGGCATTCCCTGAACACTGAAGCTTTCTTT. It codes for CASRHSLNTEAFF.

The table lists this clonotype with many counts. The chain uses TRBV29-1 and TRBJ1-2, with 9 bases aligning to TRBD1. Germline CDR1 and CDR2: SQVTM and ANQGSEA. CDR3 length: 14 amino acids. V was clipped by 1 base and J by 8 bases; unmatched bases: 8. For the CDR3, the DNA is TGCAGCGTTGAAGTGGGACAGGGTGAAGGAGGCTACACCTTC. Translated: CSVEVGQGEGGYTF.

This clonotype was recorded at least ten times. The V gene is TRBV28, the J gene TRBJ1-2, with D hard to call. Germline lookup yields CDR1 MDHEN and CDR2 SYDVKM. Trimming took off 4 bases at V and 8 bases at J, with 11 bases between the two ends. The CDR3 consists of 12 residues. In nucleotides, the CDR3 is TGTGCCAGCAGTTGGACGCAACTCGGCTACACCTTC. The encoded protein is CASSWTQLGYTF.

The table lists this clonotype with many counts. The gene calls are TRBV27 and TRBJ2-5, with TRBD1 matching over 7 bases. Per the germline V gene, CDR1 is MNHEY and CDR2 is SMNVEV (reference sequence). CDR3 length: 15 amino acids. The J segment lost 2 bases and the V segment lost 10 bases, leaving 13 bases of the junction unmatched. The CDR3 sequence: CATIHQTGTQETQYF. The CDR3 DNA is TGTGCCACAATACACCAGACAGGGACACAAGAGACCCAGTACTTC.

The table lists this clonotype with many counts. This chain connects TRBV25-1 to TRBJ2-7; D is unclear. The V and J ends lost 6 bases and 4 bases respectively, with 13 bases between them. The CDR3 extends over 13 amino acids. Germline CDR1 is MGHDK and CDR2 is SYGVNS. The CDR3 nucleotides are TGTGCCAGCAGCCCCTCAGCCCTTTACGAGCAGTACTTC. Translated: CASSPSALYEQYF.

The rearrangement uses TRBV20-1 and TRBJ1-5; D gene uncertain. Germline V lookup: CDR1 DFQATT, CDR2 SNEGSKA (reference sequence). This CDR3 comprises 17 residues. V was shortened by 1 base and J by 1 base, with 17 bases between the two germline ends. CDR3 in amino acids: CSARAPRAGSSNQPQHF. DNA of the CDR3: TGCAGTGCTAGAGCCCCCCGGGCAGGTTCGAGCAATCAGCCCCAGCATTTT.

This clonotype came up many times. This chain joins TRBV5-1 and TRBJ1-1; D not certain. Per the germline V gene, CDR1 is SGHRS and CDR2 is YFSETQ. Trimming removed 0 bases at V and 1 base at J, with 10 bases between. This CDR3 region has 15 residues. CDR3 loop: CASSLETLGNTEAFF. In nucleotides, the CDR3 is TGCGCCAGCAGCTTGGAGACGTTGGGGAACACTGAAGCTTTCTTT.

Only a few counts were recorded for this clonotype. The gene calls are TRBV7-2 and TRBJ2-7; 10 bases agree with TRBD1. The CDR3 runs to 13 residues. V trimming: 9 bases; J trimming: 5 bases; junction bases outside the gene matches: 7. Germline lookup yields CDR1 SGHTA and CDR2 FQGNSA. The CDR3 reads CASAPGTGDEQYF. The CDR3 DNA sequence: TGTGCCAGTGCACCGGGGACAGGGGACGAGCAGTACTTC.

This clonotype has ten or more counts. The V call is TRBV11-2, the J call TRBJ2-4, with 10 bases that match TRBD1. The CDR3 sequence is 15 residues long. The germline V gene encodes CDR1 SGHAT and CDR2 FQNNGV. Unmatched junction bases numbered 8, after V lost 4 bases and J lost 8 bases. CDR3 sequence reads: CASSWPGTGEDIQYF. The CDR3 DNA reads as TGTGCCAGCAGCTGGCCCGGGACAGGGGAGGACATTCAGTACTTC.

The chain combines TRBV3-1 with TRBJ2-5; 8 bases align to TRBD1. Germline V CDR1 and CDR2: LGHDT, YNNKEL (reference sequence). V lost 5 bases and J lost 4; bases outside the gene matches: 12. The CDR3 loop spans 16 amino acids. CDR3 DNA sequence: TGTGCCAGCAGCACCCATGGACAGGGTATTGGAGAGACCCAGTACTTC. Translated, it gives CASSTHGQGIGETQYF.

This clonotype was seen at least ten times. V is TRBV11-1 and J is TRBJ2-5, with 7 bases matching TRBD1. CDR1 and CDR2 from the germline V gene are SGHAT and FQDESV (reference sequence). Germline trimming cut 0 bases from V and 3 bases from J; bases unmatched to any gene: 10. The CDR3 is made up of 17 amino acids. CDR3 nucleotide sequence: TGTGCCAGCAGCTTAGCTAAACAGGGGCGAATAGAAGAGACCCAGTACTTC. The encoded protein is CASSLAKQGRIEETQYF.

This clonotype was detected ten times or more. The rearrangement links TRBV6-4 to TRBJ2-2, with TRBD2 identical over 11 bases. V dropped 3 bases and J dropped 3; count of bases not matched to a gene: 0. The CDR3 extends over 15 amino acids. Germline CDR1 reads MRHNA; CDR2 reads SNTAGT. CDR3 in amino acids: CASSELAGDTGELFF. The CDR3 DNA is TGTGCCAGCAGTGAACTAGCGGGAGACACCGGGGAGCTGTTTTTT.